Each of the 9 T cell receptor beta chains below was sequenced from the same sample in a study of blood T cell repertoires in COVID-19. Clones were sequenced by immunoSEQ multiplex PCR, and TCRdb holds only the in-frame ones, with some missing. The top ten clones hold 0.75% to 1% of a sample with 250,000 to 300,000 clones, roughly 87% of them seen once. Sequenced: PBMCs or T cells enriched from blood (not recorded which). The source of these receptors is a woman younger than 45 who had recovered from COVID-19.

This clone showed up just once. The rearrangement links TRBV6-5 to TRBJ2-7; D is unclear. V lost 0 bases to trimming and J lost 2 bases, with 11 bases between them. Looked up from germline, CDR1 is MNHEY and CDR2 is SVGAGI. This CDR3 is 15 amino acids long. CDR3 loop: CASSYSTTDPYEQYF. The CDR3 DNA sequence: TGTGCCAGCAGTTACTCGACGACTGATCCCTACGAGCAGTACTTC.

Only one count was recorded for this clone. This chain joins TRBV6-2 or TRBV6-3 and TRBJ1-4, with TRBD1 as a possible D gene (5 bases). The germline V and J ends were trimmed by 2 bases and 5 bases, with 21 bases remaining between them. This CDR3 is 18 amino acids long. Per the germline V gene, CDR1 is MNHEY and CDR2 is SVGEGT. In DNA, the CDR3 is TGTGCCAGCAGTTACCAGGGCCCCGGAGGGTGGCTGAATGAAAAACTGTTTTTT. Amino acids: CASSYQGPGGWLNEKLFF.

The rearrangement links TRBV24-1 to TRBJ2-5; no clear D gene. V gave up 6 bases and J gave up 4 bases, with 11 bases separating them. Germline V lookup: CDR1 KGHDR, CDR2 SFDVKD. This CDR3 region has 13 residues. The CDR3, as DNA: TGTGCCACCAGTTCCCGCAGTCGAGAGACCCAGTACTTC. Its protein is CATSSRSRETQYF.

This chain links TRBV5-8 with TRBJ2-1, with no clear D. The CDR3 has 14 residues. CDR1 is SGHTS and CDR2 is YDEGEE in the germline V gene. The V end lost 4 bases, the J end lost 6 bases, and 14 bases lay between the germline ends. The CDR3 loop is CASSLPVRSNEQFF. The CDR3 DNA reads as TGTGCCAGCAGCCTCCCAGTCCGGAGCAATGAGCAGTTCTTC.

The chain uses TRBV3-1 (or the pseudogene TRBV3-2) and TRBJ1-2, with TRBD1 matching over 8 bases. The V segment lost 2 bases and the J segment 0 bases; nucleotides outside the gene matches: 11. CDR1 and CDR2 from the germline V gene are LGHDT and YNNKEL (reference sequence). The CDR3 runs to 18 residues. The CDR3 nucleotides are TGTGCCAGCAGCCAATCGGCGGGGACAGGCGCCCCTAACTATGGCTACACCTTC. Its protein is CASSQSAGTGAPNYGYTF.

The V call is TRBV6-5, the J call TRBJ1-4, with 7 bases lining up with TRBD1. Germline values: CDR1 MNHEY, CDR2 SVGAGI. Losses at the gene ends were 5 bases for V and 10 bases for J; bases not matched to a gene: 10. CDR3 length equals 14 residues. The CDR3 bases are TGTGCCAGCAGTATTACAGGGGCTTCGAGAAAACTGTTTTTT. Its translation is CASSITGASRKLFF.

Comments on this clone: Mismatch with germline at one junction end may stem from a read error. This sequence joins TRBV5-1 and TRBJ2-3, with D uncertain. Per germline, CDR1 SGHRS and CDR2 YFSETQ. The CDR3 length is 14 residues. CDR3 in DNA: TGCGCCAGCAGTTTGGGCAGGAGCACAGATACGCAGTATTTT. As protein: CASSLGRSTDTQYF. Full variable domain (rest looked up from reference TRBV5-1 and TRBJ2-3): KAGVTQTPRYLIKTRGQQVTLSCSPISGHRSVSWYQQTPGQGLQFLFEYFSETQRNKGNFPGRFSGRQFSNSRSEMNVSTLELGDSALYLCASSLGRSTDTQYFGPGTRLTVL.

Regarding this clone: One end of the junction does not line up with germline, which may come from a read error. This chain links TRBV28 with TRBJ1-6, with TRBD1 as a possible D gene (6 bases). Per the germline V gene, CDR1 is MDHEN and CDR2 is SYDVKM. The CDR3 has 14 residues. The CDR3, as DNA: TGTGCCAGCAGTACTCCACAGGGAGTTACGGTATTGACATTT. Translation gives CASSTPQGVTVLTF.

The chain joins TRBV6-5 to TRBJ2-7; 7 nucleotides match TRBD1. Trimming cost V 0 bases and J 0 bases; bases outside gene matches: 5. The CDR3 totals 16 residues. Germline-derived CDR1 and CDR2 are MNHEY and SVGAGI. This CDR3 is CASSYSLGQDSYEQYF. Written as DNA, the CDR3 is TGTGCCAGCAGTTACTCTCTTGGACAGGACTCCTACGAGCAGTACTTC.